This is a list of T cell receptor beta chains from one sample in a study of blood T cell repertoires in COVID-19. Sequenced by immunoSEQ multiplex PCR; TCRdb stores in-frame clones only, minus some. Of 130,000 to 150,000 clones detected, around 80% appear once; the ten largest clones hold more than 8.5%. The specimen was peripheral blood. The receptors stem from a man aged 55 to 70 with active or convalescent COVID-19. CDR3s include the opening cysteine and the closing phenylalanine or tryptophan. D genes are given only for firm matches. Clone size is stated in some rows and not others, as once, few, many or a class when expanded.

>NA|NA|TRBV11-3|TRBJ2-2
TGTGCCAGCATGGGGCTGACCGGGGAGCTGTTTTTT
CASMGLTGELFF
>TRBD1|NA|TRBV6-5|TRBJ1-1
TGTGCCAGCATCAACAGGGGCGAGAACACTGAAGCTTTCTTT
CASINRGENTEAFF
>TRBD2|NA|TRBV19|TRBJ2-5
TGTGCCAGTAGTATAAGAAAGGGACTAGCGGGAAGCGGGACCCAGTACTTC
CASSIRKGLAGSGTQYF
>NA|NA|TRBV11-3|TRBJ2-3
TGTGCCAGCAGCCCCGCGGGCCAGCCGGGGGTTACGCAGTATTTT
CASSPAGQPGVTQYF
>NA|few|TRBV12-5|TRBJ1-5
TGTGCTAGTGGTTTGGGATCTAACAGGGCTCAGCCCCAGCATTTT
CASGLGSNRAQPQHF
>TRBD1|once|TRBV4-1|TRBJ1-3
TGCGCCAGCAGCCAAACAGACAGGGACGGCTCTGGAAACACCATATATTTT
CASSQTDRDGSGNTIYF
>TRBD1|NA|TRBV14|TRBJ1-3
TGTGCCAGCAGCGTCCATAGGGGGCATGACTCTGGAAACACCATATATTTT
CASSVHRGHDSGNTIYF
>TRBD1|NA|TRBV7-9|TRBJ1-3
TGTGCCAGCAGCTATACGGGACAGGGAAACACCATATATTTT
CASSYTGQGNTIYF
>TRBD1|NA|TRBV25-1|TRBJ2-2
TGTGCCAGCAGGAGGGAGGACAGGGGGCTGTTTTTT
CASRREDRGLFF
>NA|NA|TRBV5-4|TRBJ1-2
TGTGCCAGCAGCTTGGCCAACGCCAGGGAAGATGGCTACACCTTC
CASSLANAREDGYTF
>TRBD1|once|TRBV6-5|TRBJ1-3
TGTGCCACCAAGACAGGGCCCTCTGGAAACACCATATATTTT
CATKTGPSGNTIYF
>TRBD1|NA|TRBV3-1/TRBV3-2|TRBJ1-2
TGTGCCAGCAGCCAAGGGTCCGGGACAGGGCATGGCTACACCTTC
CASSQGSGTGHGYTF
>NA|few|TRBV11-2|TRBJ1-3
TGTGCCAGCAGCCCGGGCGGGGCGCAGAGATGGAACACCATATATTTT
CASSPGGAQRWNTIYF
>NA|NA|TRBV24-1|TRBJ2-5
TGTGCCACCAGTGATCCCAGACAGACGAAAGAGACCCAGTACTTC
CATSDPRQTKETQYF
>NA|NA|TRBV6-5|TRBJ2-7
TGTGCCAGCGATCATGACCAAGGCGGGTCCTACGAGCAGTACTTC
CASDHDQGGSYEQYF
>TRBD2|NA|TRBV18|TRBJ2-7
TGTGCCAGCTCACCAGAAAAATGGACTAGCGGAATCTACGAGCAGTACTTC
CASSPEKWTSGIYEQYF
>TRBD1|NA|TRBV11-2|TRBJ2-7
TGTGCCAGCAGCACCACTACAGGGGCGGACGAGCAGTACTTC
CASSTTTGADEQYF
>NA|NA|TRBV18|TRBJ1-3
TGTGCCAGCTCACCACCGTCGGGAAGCTCTGGAAACACCATATATTTT
CASSPPSGSSGNTIYF
>TRBD1|NA|TRBV5-6|TRBJ1-2
TGTGCCAGCAGCCGCGGGGGGGAGACAGGGATTCATGGCTACACCTTC
CASSRGGETGIHGYTF
>NA|NA|TRBV29-1|TRBJ2-6
TGCAGCGTCATGGGCCAGTCCTCTGGGGCCAACGTCCTGACTTTC
CSVMGQSSGANVLTF
>NA|NA|TRBV15|TRBJ1-2
TGTGCCACCAGCAGAGGAACCGGACTGTTTAGTCGCTACACCTTC
CATSRGTGLFSRYTF
>NA|few|TRBV9|TRBJ1-6
TGTGCCAGCAGCGTAGACCCGGGTACGAATTCACCCCTCCACTTT
CASSVDPGTNSPLHF
>NA|NA|TRBV7-2|TRBJ1-6
TGTGCCAGCAGCTTAGGAGGGTTTGATTCACCCCTCCACTTT
CASSLGGFDSPLHF
>NA|NA|TRBV7-2|TRBJ1-3
TGTGCCAGCAGCCCTCGGGACACGTTTTTGGGTAACACCATATATTTT
CASSPRDTFLGNTIYF